These 28 T cell receptor beta chains share one sample of origin, sequenced in a study of human T cells and chemical hapten exposure. Time point here: patch test 3, about 24 weeks after DPC sensitization. Treatment noted: therapeutic diphenylcyclopropenone sensitization with weekly scalp DPC. TCRdb reprocessed the RACE reads via MiXCR and lists one record per CDR3 protein. The data contain 85,000 to 100,000 distinct CDR3 sequences, roughly 27% of them singletons. The input for sequencing was whole blood, taken in connection with sensitization to the hapten diphenylcyclopropenone (DPC). The source is a man aged 35 to 55 with alopecia areata. Some clones in this sample may be carry-over from other donors' samples.

This chain joins TRBV2 and TRBJ1-5; D is undetermined. CDR1 SNHLY and CDR2 FYNNEI come from the germline V gene. The V end was cut by 2 bases, the J end by 4 bases, with 12 bases between. The CDR3 totals 15 residues. CDR3 region: CASSEFSPGNQPQHF. CDR3 DNA sequence: TGTGCCAGCAGTGAATTCAGTCCGGGGAATCAGCCCCAGCATTTT.

This clonotype was picked up a small number of times. The chain carries TRBV4-1 and TRBJ2-6, with 7 bases fitting TRBD1. Germline CDR1 and CDR2: MGHRA and YSYEKL. After removal of 3 bases from V and 4 bases from J, the junction contained 6 bases not matched to a gene. This CDR3 is 16 amino acids long. This chain's CDR3 is CASSQVTGEGANVLTF. The CDR3 DNA is TGCGCCAGCAGCCAGGTTACAGGGGAAGGGGCCAACGTCCTGACTTTC.

The chain combines TRBV20-1 with TRBJ2-7, with 12 nucleotides matching TRBD1. The germline V gene has CDR1 DFQATT and CDR2 SNEGSKA (reference sequence). Trimming cost V 4 bases and J 4 bases; bases outside gene matches: 5. This CDR3 contains 14 residues. This chain's CDR3 is CSAKPGQGAYEQYF. CDR3 nucleotide sequence: TGCAGTGCTAAGCCGGGACAGGGGGCTTACGAGCAGTACTTC.

This rearrangement joins TRBV2 to TRBJ2-7; D is perhaps TRBD1 (6 bases). Germline V gene data show CDR1 as SNHLY and CDR2 as FYNNEI. CDR3 size: 15 residues. The V end was cut by 5 bases, the J end by 2 bases, with 16 bases between. DNA for the CDR3: TGTGCCAGCAGTTGGAGGACAGACGAACCCTACGAGCAGTACTTC. Protein sequence: CASSWRTDEPYEQYF.

This chain links TRBV7-9 with TRBJ2-5; 7 bases are a match to TRBD1. The germline CDR1 and CDR2 sequences are SEHNR and FQNEAQ (reference sequence). The trim removed 5 bases at V and 2 bases at J, leaving 17 bases unmatched. This CDR3 has 18 residues. The CDR3 spells CASSQLFGAGGRQETQYF. CDR3 nucleotides: TGTGCCAGCAGCCAACTATTCGGGGCAGGGGGAAGACAAGAGACCCAGTACTTC.

Only a few counts were recorded for this clonotype. The chain combines TRBV2 with TRBJ2-7, with 7 bases lining up with TRBD1. CDR1 is SNHLY, CDR2 FYNNEI, per germline. There are 12 residues in the CDR3. After removal of 5 bases from V and 5 bases from J, the junction contained 3 bases not matched to a gene. The CDR3 DNA reads TGTGCCAGCAGTTACCAGGGGGACGAGCAGTACTTC. Its translation: CASSYQGDEQYF.

The V call is TRBV12-3 or TRBV12-4, the J call TRBJ1-2; D is ambiguous. CDR3 size: 12 residues. Trimming took off 6 bases at V and 4 bases at J, with 9 bases between the two ends. The CDR3, as DNA: TGTGCCAGCAGCCACCCTCTCTATGGCTACACCTTC. Encoded protein: CASSHPLYGYTF.

The J gene is TRBJ2-7, the V gene TRBV10-3; 12 bases map to TRBD2. The CDR3 covers 14 residues. The germline gives CDR1 ENHRY, CDR2 SYGVKD. V lost 4 bases and J lost 6; bases outside the gene matches: 4. This CDR3 reads CAISGLAGDSEQYF. The CDR3 DNA reads as TGTGCCATCAGTGGACTAGCGGGAGACTCCGAGCAGTACTTC.

The chain links TRBV10-3 to TRBJ1-6, with unresolved D. Germline lookup yields CDR1 ENHRY and CDR2 SYGVKD. Trimming took 2 bases from V and 7 from J, leaving 6 bases between them. This CDR3 region has 13 residues. The chain's CDR3 is CAISERQNSPLHF. In DNA form, the CDR3 reads TGTGCCATCAGTGAGCGGCAGAATTCACCCCTCCACTTT.

This chain uses TRBV2 with TRBJ2-3; 8 bases fit TRBD1. Unmatched junction bases numbered 6, after V lost 8 bases and J lost 2 bases. The length of the CDR3 is 14 residues. The germline gives CDR1 SNHLY, CDR2 FYNNEI. The CDR3 protein is CASGRDRSTDTQYF. In DNA, the CDR3 is TGTGCCAGCGGCCGGGACAGGTCCACAGATACGCAGTATTTT.

This clonotype was observed a handful of times. The rearrangement links TRBV28 to TRBJ2-2; D is perhaps TRBD1 (6 bases). Looked up from germline, CDR1 is MDHEN and CDR2 is SYDVKM. CDR3 length equals 14 residues. The germline V and J ends were trimmed by 6 bases and 0 bases, with 8 bases remaining between them. The CDR3 here is CASRGTTNTGELFF. The CDR3 region has the DNA TGTGCCAGCAGGGGGACAACGAACACCGGGGAGCTGTTTTTT.

The V call is TRBV20-1, the J call TRBJ2-1; tentative D call: TRBD2 (6 bases). There are 19 residues in the CDR3. The V end lost 0 bases, the J end lost 0 bases, and 21 bases lay between the germline ends. The germline V gene has CDR1 DFQATT and CDR2 SNEGSKA (reference sequence). CDR3 region: CSARDRGLLPASSYNEQFF. CDR3 sequence (DNA): TGCAGTGCTAGAGATAGGGGACTTCTGCCAGCTAGCTCCTACAATGAGCAGTTCTTC.

V usage is TRBV12-3 or TRBV12-4 and J usage is TRBJ1-1, with 7 bases lining up with TRBD1. The ends lost 5 bases at V and 3 bases at J; junction bases unmatched: 3. This CDR3 is 13 amino acids long. CDR3 amino acids: CASSRDSYTEAFF. In DNA form, the CDR3 reads TGTGCCAGCAGTCGGGACAGCTACACTGAAGCTTTCTTT.

This clonotype appeared a few times. The chain is built from TRBV27 and TRBJ1-5; the D gene is possibly TRBD1 (5 bases). Germline V gene data show CDR1 as MNHEY and CDR2 as SMNVEV (reference sequence). The CDR3 has 14 residues. Between the trimmed V and J ends, which lost 5 bases and 2 bases, there was a span of 10 bases. CDR3 sequence: CASSPGTGNQPQHF. The CDR3 nucleotides are TGTGCCAGCAGTCCAGGGACCGGCAATCAGCCCCAGCATTTT.

This clonotype was picked up a small number of times. The chain employs TRBV27 and TRBJ2-3; TRBD1 matches 10 bases. The CDR3 is 17 amino acids. Looked up from germline, CDR1 is MNHEY and CDR2 is SMNVEV (reference sequence). Unmatched junction bases numbered 13, after V lost 7 bases and J lost 3 bases. This CDR3 is CASKFRPGQGKTDTQYF. CDR3 nucleotide sequence: TGTGCCAGCAAGTTCCGCCCGGGACAGGGGAAAACAGATACGCAGTATTTT.

This clonotype showed up just a few times. The CDR3 here is CASSSNRDRAYEQYF. CDR3 sequence (DNA): TGCGCCAGCAGCTCCAACCGGGACAGAGCCTACGAGCAGTACTTC. V gene TRBV5-1 combines with J gene TRBJ2-7; the match to TRBD1 covers 7 bases. Looked up from germline, CDR1 is SGHRS and CDR2 is YFSETQ. The CDR3 length is 15 residues. The V gene end was trimmed by 3 bases and the J gene end by 2 bases; junction bases not matched to a gene: 8.

This clonotype has more than one count but fewer than ten. The chain joins TRBV11-3 to TRBJ2-3; 12 nucleotides agree with TRBD2. Germline trimming cut 6 bases from V and 0 bases from J; bases unmatched to any gene: 4. Germline assignment: CDR1 SGHNT and CDR2 YENEEA. This CDR3 is built from 16 residues. In nucleotides, the CDR3 is TGTGCCAGCAGTCGTACTAGCGGGAGGAGCACAGATACGCAGTATTTT. This sequence encodes CASSRTSGRSTDTQYF.

This clonotype turned up a few times. The chain combines TRBV10-3 with TRBJ2-3; no clear D gene. CDR3 length equals 16 residues. Germline assignment: CDR1 ENHRY and CDR2 SYGVKD. V shed 5 bases and J shed 0 bases, with 15 bases lying between them. CDR3 residues: CAISRRAADSTDTQYF. DNA for the CDR3: TGTGCCATCAGTCGACGGGCCGCCGATAGCACAGATACGCAGTATTTT.

The chain employs TRBV11-3 and TRBJ2-1; 9 nucleotides agree with TRBD2. Trimming took 2 bases from V and 0 from J; bases not matched to a gene: 5. Germline V CDR1 and CDR2: SGHNT, YENEEA. This CDR3 region has 17 residues. CDR3 residues: CASSLRAGGASYNEQFF. CDR3 DNA sequence: TGTGCCAGCAGCTTAAGAGCGGGAGGTGCCTCCTACAATGAGCAGTTCTTC.

The chain is built from TRBV7-2 and TRBJ2-3, with TRBD2 identical over 7 bases. The germline V gene has CDR1 SGHTA and CDR2 FQGNSA. There are 14 residues in the CDR3. Trimming took 4 bases from V and 6 from J; bases not matched to a gene: 7. The DNA for the CDR3 is TGTGCCAGCAGCTCTAGCGGTCCGAGGGATACGCAGTATTTT. Protein product: CASSSSGPRDTQYF.

This clonotype was seen more than once but under ten times. This rearrangement joins TRBV13 to TRBJ2-3; maybe TRBD2 (5 bases). V lost 6 bases to trimming and J lost 1 base, with 17 bases between them. This CDR3 spans 16 amino acids. From germline, CDR1 is PRHDT and CDR2 FYEKMQ (reference sequence). The CDR3 bases are TGTGCCAGCAGTTCCCCTTCGGGGAGCCGCACAGATACGCAGTATTTT. Its translation: CASSSPSGSRTDTQYF.

The sample holds a few counts of this clonotype. J is TRBJ1-1 and V is TRBV6-5; D gene uncertain. The germline V gene encodes CDR1 MNHEY and CDR2 SVGAGI. The CDR3 is 14 amino acids. V was trimmed by 0 bases and J by 4 bases, leaving 9 bases between them. The CDR3 here is CASSYSTLGTEAFF. DNA for the CDR3: TGTGCCAGCAGTTACTCGACACTTGGCACTGAAGCTTTCTTT.

The chain uses TRBV6-5 and TRBJ2-1, with 14 nucleotides matching TRBD2. CDR1 is MNHEY and CDR2 is SVGAGI in the germline V gene. The CDR3 contains 19 residues. The junction had 11 bases not matched to a gene; V was cut back by 1 base and J by 6 bases. The CDR3 DNA follows: TGTGCCAGCAGTTACTACTTGACTAGCGGGAGGGCCCGGGGCAATGAGCAGTTCTTC. It translates to CASSYYLTSGRARGNEQFF.

There are a few counts of this clonotype. The chain joins TRBV2 to TRBJ1-1, with 9 bases aligning to TRBD1. This CDR3 comprises 15 residues. CDR1 SNHLY and CDR2 FYNNEI come from the germline V gene. Germline trimming cut 3 bases from V and 3 bases from J; bases unmatched to any gene: 5. The CDR3 DNA reads as TGTGCCAGCAGTGATAACAGGGGGCTGTACACTGAAGCTTTCTTT. Its translation: CASSDNRGLYTEAFF.

V is TRBV20-1 and J is TRBJ2-4; D possibly corresponds to TRBD2 (6 bases). Trimming shortened V by 0 bases and J by 2 bases, and 17 bases separated the two germline ends. CDR1 is DFQATT, CDR2 SNEGSKA, per germline (reference sequence). This CDR3 contains 17 residues. CDR3 nucleotide sequence: TGCAGTGCTAGAGATCGGGGCCATGGACTACCCAAAAACATTCAGTACTTC. This codes for CSARDRGHGLPKNIQYF.

The gene calls are TRBV27 and TRBJ1-1, with 7 bases lining up with TRBD1. This CDR3 has 13 residues. CDR1 is MNHEY, CDR2 SMNVEV, per germline (reference sequence). Trimming took 8 bases from V and 0 from J; bases not matched to a gene: 3. CDR3 coding DNA: TGTGCCAGCCAACAGGGGTTGAACACTGAAGCTTTCTTT. This encodes CASQQGLNTEAFF.

The chain combines TRBV3-1 with TRBJ2-1; D unclear. This CDR3 has 13 residues. Germline V gene data show CDR1 as LGHDT and CDR2 as YNNKEL (reference sequence). V lost 3 bases, J lost 0 bases, and 3 bases lay in between. CDR3 coding DNA: TGTGCCAGCAGCCACGGCTCCTACAATGAGCAGTTCTTC. It is translated as CASSHGSYNEQFF.

This clonotype was seen only a few times. The chain is built from TRBV12-3 or TRBV12-4 and TRBJ2-1; D might be TRBD2 (7 bases). CDR3 length: 13 residues. V gave up 4 bases and J gave up 7 bases, with 11 bases separating them. The CDR3 nucleotides are TGTGCCAGCAGTTCCGGGGGGCGGAATGAGCAGTTCTTC. Its translation is CASSSGGRNEQFF.